The 19 T cell receptor beta chains in this list originate from one sample, sequenced in a study of identical twins. TCRdb re-analysed the 5' RACE reads in MiXCR, keeping a single row per CDR3 protein. The sample shows around 1.7 million distinct CDR3 sequences, about 32% of them seen only once. The sequenced sample consisted of cord blood. Every receptor here comes from a newborn girl in good health.

The chain has TRBV9 and TRBJ2-3; possibly TRBD2 for D (6 bases). The CDR3 spans 16 residues. Between the trimmed V and J ends, which lost 1 base and 3 bases, there was a span of 15 bases. Germline-derived CDR1 and CDR2 are SGDLS and YYNGEE. DNA of the CDR3: TGTGCCAGCAGCGTAACGGTGGGGGGTGAGACAGATACGCAGTATTTT. The encoded protein is CASSVTVGGETDTQYF.

The rearrangement uses TRBV5-4 and TRBJ1-3; D gene uncertain. The V end was cut by 5 bases, the J end by 0 bases, with 15 bases between. The CDR3 is made up of 16 amino acids. CDR1 is SGHNT and CDR2 is YYREEE in the germline V gene (reference sequence). DNA for the CDR3: TGTGCCAGCAGGTCCGGCACGGACTTCTCTGGAAACACCATATATTTT. This sequence encodes CASRSGTDFSGNTIYF.

This clonotype appeared a few times. The CDR3 protein is CASSRRYQPQHF. The CDR3 DNA reads as TGTGCCAGTAGTCGTCGGTATCAGCCCCAGCATTTT. V usage is TRBV19 and J usage is TRBJ1-5; D remains ambiguous. Germline CDR1 is LNHDA and CDR2 is SQIVND (reference sequence). The CDR3 length is 12 residues. V was trimmed by 5 bases and J by 5 bases, leaving 7 bases between them.

The chain has TRBV30 and TRBJ2-3; D possibly corresponds to TRBD2 (6 bases). Germline V gives CDR1 GTSNPN, CDR2 SVGIG (reference sequence). The V end was cut by 3 bases, the J end by 2 bases, with 12 bases between. The CDR3 loop spans 14 amino acids. The CDR3 spells CAWRIGGPTDTQYF. Written as DNA, the CDR3 is TGTGCCTGGAGGATCGGGGGTCCCACAGATACGCAGTATTTT.

This clonotype was detected only a few times. The rearrangement joins TRBV18 to TRBJ2-3; D is perhaps TRBD1 (5 bases). CDR1 is KGHSH, CDR2 LQKENI, per germline. Trimming stripped 2 bases from V and 2 bases from J, with 17 bases between. The CDR3 totals 17 residues. The CDR3, as DNA: TGTGCCAGCTCACCAGGGGCACTTAACCTCATCACAGATACGCAGTATTTT. It is translated as CASSPGALNLITDTQYF. Based on the CDR3 plus reference TRBV18 and TRBJ2-3, the full variable domain is NAGVMQNPRHLVRRRGQEARLRCSPMKGHSHVYWYRQLPEEGLKFMVYLQKENIIDESGMPKERFSAEFPKEGPSILRIQQVVRGDSAAYFCASSPGALNLITDTQYFGPGTRLTVL.

V and J are TRBV30 and TRBJ1-2; D may be TRBD1 (5 bases). There are 13 residues in the CDR3. Trimming stripped 0 bases from V and 4 bases from J, with 9 bases between. CDR1 is GTSNPN, CDR2 SVGIG, per germline (reference sequence). CDR3 sequence (DNA): TGTGCCTGGAGTGTCGGGGGGGTCTATGGCTACACCTTC. It codes for CAWSVGGVYGYTF.

The chain has TRBV5-5 and TRBJ1-1; perhaps TRBD1 as D (6 bases). The V end was cut by 3 bases, the J end by 8 bases, with 23 bases between. CDR1 is SGHKS, CDR2 YYEKEE, per germline (reference sequence). The length of the CDR3 is 16 residues. The CDR3 reads CASSSDRMAIVGEAFF. For the CDR3, the DNA is TGTGCCAGCAGCTCGGACAGAATGGCGATAGTAGGGGAAGCTTTCTTT.

The chain's CDR3 is CASSPTSAITDTQYF. CDR3 DNA: TGTGCCAGCAGCCCTACTAGCGCCATCACAGATACGCAGTATTTT. This chain uses TRBV7-2 with TRBJ2-3, with TRBD2 matching over 7 bases. The CDR3 covers 15 residues. Germline CDR1 SGHTA, CDR2 FQGNSA. With V trimmed by 5 bases and J by 2 bases, 7 bases remained unmatched.

This chain uses TRBV27 with TRBJ1-5; weak D call: TRBD1 (5 bases). V lost 2 bases, J lost 3 bases, and 11 bases lay in between. This CDR3 has 15 residues. Germline V CDR1 and CDR2: MNHEY, SMNVEV (reference sequence). The CDR3 nucleotides read TGTGCCAGCAGTTTACTCGGGGCTAACAATCAGCCCCAGCATTTT. This translates into CASSLLGANNQPQHF.

This clonotype has a handful of counts. V is TRBV7-2 and J is TRBJ1-1, with no clear D. Trimming cost V 5 bases and J 5 bases, with 27 bases left between them. The CDR3 is 18 amino acids. CDR1 is SGHTA, CDR2 FQGNSA, per germline. CDR3 amino acids: CASSPGGRVGTRSTEAFF. DNA for the CDR3: TGTGCCAGCAGCCCGGGTGGTCGTGTGGGCACTCGGAGTACTGAAGCTTTCTTT.

On this clonotype itself: Mismatch with germline at one junction end may stem from a read error. The chain links TRBV12-3 or TRBV12-4 to TRBJ2-2; TRBD1 agrees at 10 bases. The CDR3 contains 14 residues. CDR3 loop: CASSLGPGTGELFF. The CDR3, as DNA: TGTGCCAGCAGCTTGGGCCCCGGGACAGGGGAACTGTTTTTT.

This clonotype appeared many times. V gene TRBV20-1 combines with J gene TRBJ2-7; the match to TRBD2 covers 13 bases. Per germline, CDR1 DFQATT and CDR2 SNEGSKA (reference sequence). This CDR3 spans 13 amino acids. V gave up 6 bases and J gave up 4 bases; unmatched junction bases: 3. The CDR3 loop is CSAGLAGIYEQYF. Written as DNA, the CDR3 is TGCAGTGCGGGACTAGCGGGGATTTACGAGCAGTACTTC.

A remark on this clonotype: This may be a read error, as it is one base from a much larger clone. The chain has TRBV27 and TRBJ1-2; a weak D match, TRBD1 (6 bases). The CDR3 contains 15 residues. Germline values: CDR1 MNHEY, CDR2 SMNVEV (reference sequence). DNA for the CDR3: TGTGCCATCAGTTTATCGGGCAGGGGAAACTATGGCTACACCTTC. Translating it yields CAISLSGRGNYGYTF.

At least ten counts were recorded for this clonotype. The chain employs TRBV29-1 and TRBJ2-5; D remains ambiguous. The CDR3 length is 11 residues. Germline V gives CDR1 SQVTM, CDR2 ANQGSEA. Trimming removed 6 bases at V and 3 bases at J, with 8 bases between. CDR3 coding DNA: TGCAGCGTCACGCATAAAGAGACCCAGTACTTC. The encoded protein is CSVTHKETQYF.

This clonotype turned up a few times. CDR3 nucleotides: TGTGCCTGGAGCTTGTCCGGACGGAGCTACACCTTC. The encoded protein is CAWSLSGRSYTF. The V gene is TRBV30, the J gene TRBJ1-2; D is ambiguous. Germline V CDR1 and CDR2: GTSNPN, SVGIG (reference sequence). This CDR3 has 12 residues. V was clipped by 3 bases and J by 9 bases, with 14 bases between them. Full variable domain (missing parts from reference TRBV30 and TRBJ1-2): SQTIHQWPATLVQPVGSPLSLECTVEGTSNPNLYWYRQAAGRGLQLLFYSVGIGQISSEVPQNLSASRPQDRQFILSSKKLLLSDSGFYLCAWSLSGRSYTFGSGTRLTVV.

This rearrangement joins TRBV24-1 to TRBJ2-4; TRBD2 matches at 10 bases. Germline CDR1 is KGHDR and CDR2 is SFDVKD. Losses at the gene ends were 3 bases for V and 13 bases for J; bases not matched to a gene: 17. CDR3 size: 17 residues. The CDR3 is CATSDTLLAGDGNEQYF. In DNA, the CDR3 is TGTGCCACCAGTGATACCCTCCTAGCGGGAGATGGTAATGAGCAGTACTTC.

V gene TRBV20-1 combines with J gene TRBJ2-3; 9 bases agree with TRBD2. The germline V gene encodes CDR1 DFQATT and CDR2 SNEGSKA (reference sequence). V lost 4 bases to trimming and J lost 1 base; unmatched junction nucleotides: 6. The CDR3 runs 15 residues. CDR3 residues: CSAKAGGRGTDTQYF. In nucleotides, the CDR3 is TGCAGTGCTAAGGCGGGGGGGCGTGGCACAGATACGCAGTATTTT.

This clonotype came up a few times. The chain carries TRBV7-2 and TRBJ2-1, with 8 bases identical to TRBD2. TRBJ2-7 explains the end of the DNA better; the J call may be wrong. The CDR3 extends over 17 amino acids. In germline, CDR1 is SGHTA, CDR2 FQGNSA. The CDR3, as DNA: TGTGCCAGCAGCTTAGCGCCGGGACTAGGGTCCTACAATGAGCAGTACTTC. This translates into CASSLAPGLGSYNEQYF.

The J gene is TRBJ1-1, the V gene TRBV9; maybe TRBD1 (5 bases). The CDR3 covers 12 residues. The V end was cut by 0 bases, the J end by 10 bases, with 10 bases between. Germline V gives CDR1 SGDLS, CDR2 YYNGEE. The CDR3 DNA follows: TGTGCCAGCAGCGTAGAGACAGCCCGAGCTTTCTTT. Amino acid sequence: CASSVETARAFF.